These 10 T cell receptor beta chains were all obtained from the same sample, sequenced in a study of neurological immune-mediated disorders. TCRdb re-called the 5' RACE reads with MiXCR, one entry per CDR3 protein. Of about 79,000 distinct CDR3 sequences listed, over 12% are singletons. The sequencing sample was made of PBMCs. The receptors stem from a woman aged 45-65 years in good health.

Concerning this clonotype itself: A read error may be the cause here, since a much bigger clone is one base away. The V and J genes are TRBV7-6 and TRBJ1-4, with a weak D call TRBD1 (5 bases). Germline CDR1 is SGHVS and CDR2 is FNYEAQ. The CDR3 has 13 amino acids. Here the CDR3 reads CASSQGQEEKMFF. CDR3 nucleotides: TGTGCCAGCAGCCAAGGACAAGAAGAAAAAATGTTTTTT.

This clonotype was detected many times. The chain recombines TRBV6-6 with TRBJ2-7; D is unclear. V lost 0 bases and J lost 5, with 5 bases in between. This CDR3 has 12 residues. Germline V CDR1 and CDR2: MNHNY, SVGAGI (reference sequence). Here the CDR3 reads CASSYSGDEQYF. CDR3 DNA sequence: TGTGCCAGCAGTTACTCGGGTGACGAGCAGTACTTC.

Ten or more counts support this clonotype. In nucleotides, the CDR3 is TGTGCCAGCAGCTTACAGCGGGATACGCAGTATTTT. Encoded protein: CASSLQRDTQYF. This rearrangement joins TRBV7-9 to TRBJ2-3, with D possibly matching TRBD2 (5 bases). The CDR3 totals 12 residues. With 2 bases removed from V and 6 bases from J, the gap between germline ends came to 6 bases. CDR1 is SEHNR and CDR2 is FQNEAQ in the germline V gene (reference sequence). The variable domain in full, with the rest retrieved from reference TRBV7-9 and TRBJ2-3, is DTGVSQNPRHKITKRGQNVTFRCDPISEHNRLYWYRQTLGQGPEFLTYFQNEAQLEKSRLLSDRFSAERPKGSFSTLEIQRTEQGDSAMYLCASSLQRDTQYFGPGTRLTVL.

With regard to this clonotype: Given a much more abundant clone one base away, this may be a read error. This chain connects TRBV6-6 to TRBJ2-7, with a weak D call TRBD1 (5 bases). Germline CDR1 MNHNY, CDR2 SVGAGI (reference sequence). The V end was cut by 0 bases, the J end by 2 bases, with 11 bases between. The CDR3 contains 15 residues. CDR3: CASSYSRQTPYEQYF. The CDR3 DNA reads TGTGCCAGCAGTTACTCCCGACAGACACCCTACGAGCAGTACTTC.

This clonotype was seen repeatedly, ten times or more. This sequence joins TRBV27 and TRBJ2-2; D may be TRBD2 (6 bases). V lost 5 bases, J lost 0 bases, and 13 bases lay in between. Germline-derived CDR1 and CDR2 are MNHEY and SMNVEV (reference sequence). The CDR3 is made up of 16 amino acids. The CDR3 loop is CASSPLSSANTGELFF. The DNA for the CDR3 is TGTGCCAGCAGTCCTCTCTCTAGCGCGAACACCGGGGAGCTGTTTTTT.

The table lists this clonotype with many counts. This rearrangement joins TRBV29-1 to TRBJ2-7; 7 nucleotides match TRBD1. V was clipped by 6 bases and J by 3 bases; unmatched bases: 5. The CDR3 runs 12 residues. Germline lookup yields CDR1 SQVTM and CDR2 ANQGSEA. CDR3 in amino acids: CSVGTDGYEQYF. CDR3 DNA sequence: TGCAGCGTGGGGACAGACGGCTACGAGCAGTACTTC.

This clonotype occurred many times. CDR3 sequence (DNA): TGCGCCAGCAGCTCTTCACTAGCGGGAGGGGCAGATACGCAGTATTTT. Translated: CASSSSLAGGADTQYF. The chain joins TRBV5-1 to TRBJ2-3, with 13 bases fitting TRBD2. This CDR3 comprises 16 residues. From germline, CDR1 is SGHRS and CDR2 YFSETQ. Unmatched junction bases numbered 5, after V lost 3 bases and J lost 4 bases.

This clonotype was seen repeatedly, ten times or more. V and J are TRBV5-1 and TRBJ2-6; D might be TRBD1 (5 bases). V lost 1 base and J lost 1, with 9 bases in between. The CDR3 contains 16 residues. Germline V gene data show CDR1 as SGHRS and CDR2 as YFSETQ. CDR3 amino acids: CASSLTGTSGANVLTF. The CDR3 nucleotides are TGCGCCAGCAGCTTGACAGGAACATCTGGGGCCAACGTCCTGACTTTC.

This clonotype was detected ten times or more. The V gene is TRBV7-2, the J gene TRBJ2-1, with 8 bases that match TRBD2. The CDR3 loop spans 15 amino acids. V trimming: 3 bases; J trimming: 7 bases; junction bases outside the gene matches: 8. Germline CDR1 SGHTA, CDR2 FQGNSA. In DNA, the CDR3 is TGTGCCAGCAGCTTTTCTCTCCTAGCGGGTAATGAGCAGTTCTTC. Its translation: CASSFSLLAGNEQFF. The entire variable domain, with the rest obtained from reference TRBV7-2 and TRBJ2-1, is as follows: GAGVSQSPSNKVTEKGKDVELRCDPISGHTALYWYRQSLGQGLEFLIYFQGNSAPDKSGLPSDRFSAERTGGSVSTLTIQRTQQEDSAVYLCASSFSLLAGNEQFFGPGTRLTVL.

This clonotype has a count of ten or more. The V call is TRBV20-1, the J call TRBJ2-5; 9 positions agree with TRBD2. V shed 6 bases, J shed 1 base, and the junction held 18 bases outside the gene matches. Germline V gives CDR1 DFQATT, CDR2 SNEGSKA (reference sequence). This CDR3 region has 18 residues. The CDR3: CSAHPSFGRGRAQETQYF. The CDR3 DNA reads as TGCAGTGCCCACCCGTCTTTCGGGCGCGGGAGGGCCCAAGAGACCCAGTACTTC.